Listed here are 14 T cell receptor beta chains from one sample, sequenced in a study of low-dose radiotherapy and immunotherapy resistance in tumors. A 20-cycle PCR with a constant-region primer and V-primer adapter amplified TCRs. Using its own MiXCR run on the reads, TCRdb lists one record per CDR3 protein. The sample contains 50,000 or so distinct CDR3 sequences, roughly 33% of which appear only once. Documented time point: after trial treatment. Indicated treatment: LDRT plus nivolumab, ipilimumab, low-dose cyclophosphamide and aspirin (RACIN trial). The sample in question was PBMCs, obtained after low-dose radiotherapy plus immunotherapy. These receptor sequences come from a male donor with rectosigmoid adenocarcinoma.

Many counts were recorded for this clonotype. The chain joins TRBV20-1 to TRBJ1-2, with 10 bases aligning to TRBD1. The CDR3 is 17 residues long. Germline V gives CDR1 DFQATT, CDR2 SNEGSKA (reference sequence). Germline trimming cut 8 bases from V and 5 bases from J; bases unmatched to any gene: 20. CDR3 sequence reads: CSTPGAGTGVGGYGYTF. The CDR3 DNA sequence: TGCAGTACACCCGGAGCCGGGACAGGGGTCGGAGGGTATGGCTACACCTTC.

This chain joins TRBV12-2 and TRBJ2-4; the D segment call TRBD1 is taken from the table without a DNA check. TRBV12-2 is an annotated pseudogene. The CDR3 is made up of 15 amino acids. CDR3: CASRLKDRIRDIQYF. As DNA, the CDR3 is TGTGCAAGTCGCTTAAAGGACAGGATCCGGGACATTCAGTACTTC.

This clonotype was observed many times. The chain employs TRBV7-2 and TRBJ2-7; the match to TRBD2 covers 8 bases. The CDR3 contains 15 residues. V lost 0 bases, J lost 4 bases, and 5 bases stayed unmatched. Germline V gene lookup returns CDR1 SGHTA and CDR2 FQGNSA. CDR3 sequence (DNA): TGTGCCAGCAGCTTAGCGCGGGGGGCAATGTACGAGCAGTACTTC. It is translated as CASSLARGAMYEQYF.

The rearrangement uses TRBV19 and TRBJ2-7, with 8 bases lining up with TRBD1. Germline values: CDR1 LNHDA, CDR2 SQIVND (reference sequence). The CDR3 covers 14 residues. Germline trimming cut 3 bases from V and 1 base from J; bases unmatched to any gene: 2. CDR3 bases: TGTGCCAGTAGTATTGGACAGGGTTCCTACGAGCAGTACTTC. Protein product: CASSIGQGSYEQYF. The full variable domain, with the rest looked up from reference TRBV19 and TRBJ2-7, is DGGITQSPKYLFRKEGQNVTLSCEQNLNHDAMYWYRQDPGQGLRLIYYSQIVNDFQKGDIAEGYSVSREKKESFPLTVTSAQKNPTAFYLCASSIGQGSYEQYFGPGTRLTVT.

The rearrangement joins TRBV3-1 to TRBJ1-1, with D uncertain. Germline V gene sequence: CDR1 LGHDT, CDR2 YNNKEL (reference sequence). CDR3 size: 13 residues. Trimming shortened V by 3 bases and J by 0 bases, and 5 bases separated the two germline ends. CDR3 region: CASSQNVNTEAFF. The CDR3 DNA reads TGTGCCAGCAGCCAGAATGTGAACACTGAAGCTTTCTTT. Full variable domain (rest looked up from reference TRBV3-1 and TRBJ1-1): DTAVSQTPKYLVTQMGNDKSIKCEQNLGHDTMYWYKQDSKKFLKIMFSYNNKELIINETVPNRFSPKSPDKAHLNLHINSLELGDSAVYFCASSQNVNTEAFFGQGTRLTVV.

This clonotype was recorded at least ten times. The rearrangement links TRBV7-2 to TRBJ2-5, with D perhaps TRBD2 (7 bases). This CDR3 region has 14 residues. From germline, CDR1 is SGHTA and CDR2 FQGNSA. V gave up 7 bases and J gave up 2 bases, with 14 bases separating them. The CDR3 spells CASTTGGGQETQYF. The CDR3 DNA follows: TGTGCCAGCACCACGGGGGGCGGACAAGAGACCCAGTACTTC.

CDR3 sequence: CASSGRGAGGPGASEQYF. CDR3 coding DNA: TGTGCCAGCAGTGGTCGAGGAGCGGGGGGGCCTGGGGCATCCGAGCAGTACTTC. V and J are TRBV6-2 or TRBV6-3 and TRBJ2-7; 10 bases are a match to TRBD2. This CDR3 contains 18 residues. The germline V gene has CDR1 MNHEY and CDR2 SVGEGT. The V and J ends lost 5 bases and 6 bases, in that order; junction bases with no gene match: 19.

The V and J genes are TRBV5-4 and TRBJ2-1; D might be TRBD1 or TRBD2, each matching 5 bases. This CDR3 is built from 14 residues. V lost 3 bases to trimming and J lost 5 bases, with 12 bases between them. Germline assignment: CDR1 SGHNT and CDR2 YYREEE (reference sequence). The CDR3 loop reads CASSSPGPNNEQFF. The CDR3 DNA sequence: TGTGCCAGCAGCTCACCGGGACCCAACAATGAGCAGTTCTTC. Full variable domain (missing parts from reference TRBV5-4 and TRBJ2-1): ETGVTQSPTHLIKTRGQQVTLRCSSQSGHNTVSWYQQALGQGPQFIFQYYREEENGRGNFPPRFSGLQFPNYSSELNVNALELDDSALYLCASSSPGPNNEQFFGPGTRLTVL.

This clonotype showed up just a few times. This rearrangement joins TRBV28 to TRBJ1-4; D may be TRBD1 (5 bases). V lost 8 bases, J lost 7 bases, and 23 bases lay in between. This CDR3 contains 16 residues. Germline-derived CDR1 and CDR2 are MDHEN and SYDVKM. This chain's CDR3 is CASLPSRWGVSEKLFF. CDR3 DNA: TGTGCCAGCCTACCCTCCAGGTGGGGCGTAAGTGAAAAACTGTTTTTT.

In its sample, this clonotype was seen many times. The V call is TRBV27, the J call TRBJ2-5, with D perhaps matching TRBD2 (5 bases). The CDR3 extends over 14 amino acids. V was pared by 6 bases and J by 5 bases, with 16 bases between. Germline V gene data show CDR1 as MNHEY and CDR2 as SMNVEV (reference sequence). The CDR3 loop is CASSPGMGGETQYF. The CDR3 region has the DNA TGTGCCAGCAGCCCGGGAATGGGCGGGGAGACCCAGTACTTC.

Sample share makes this clonotype medium-sized. The chain links TRBV28 to TRBJ2-7, with D possibly matching TRBD1 (7 bases). The CDR3 is made up of 14 amino acids. V gave up 10 bases and J gave up 4 bases, with 20 bases separating them. Germline-derived CDR1 and CDR2 are MDHEN and SYDVKM. The CDR3 DNA is TGTGCCACGGGAGAGGAGGGGGCTCTTTACGAGCAGTACTTC. It codes for CATGEEGALYEQYF.

This rearrangement joins TRBV7-2 to TRBJ2-2; tentatively, D is TRBD1 (5 bases). This CDR3 contains 16 residues. Germline CDR1 SGHTA, CDR2 FQGNSA. Between the trimmed V and J ends, which lost 0 bases and 5 bases, there was a span of 13 bases. CDR3 amino acids: CASSLASRGQTGELFF. CDR3 in DNA: TGTGCCAGCAGCTTAGCATCTAGGGGCCAGACCGGGGAGCTGTTTTTT.

This clonotype was recorded a few times. This likely stems from a read error, as it lies one base from a far larger clone. J is TRBJ2-1 and V is TRBV28; D remains ambiguous. Trimming cost V 6 bases and J 10 bases, with 19 bases left between them. CDR1 is MDHEN and CDR2 is SYDVKM in the germline V gene. The CDR3 consists of 14 residues. The CDR3 nucleotides are TGTGCCAGCAGCCTACGAAGGAGCCTCTACGAGCAGTTCTTC. This gives the protein CASSLRRSLYEQFF.

This chain connects TRBV29-1 to TRBJ2-5; D is possibly TRBD1 (6 bases). This CDR3 has 13 residues. Germline lookup yields CDR1 SQVTM and CDR2 ANQGSEA. Trimming left V 6 bases short and J 4 bases short, with 15 bases between. The CDR3 sequence: CSVEQGWGETQYF. CDR3 sequence (DNA): TGCAGCGTGGAACAGGGTTGGGGAGAGACCCAGTACTTC.